This TCR beta chain was found in a study of T cell clones after liver transplantation (dated by TCRdb to the late 2010s). About the study as a whole: The samples were obtained from ITN030ST, a randomized trial that attempted immunosuppression withdrawal within 2 years after liver transplantation. A cohort of 8 liver transplant recipients was studied, of whom 3 were classified as tolerant and 5 as non-tolerant. Of the eight recipients, a few were HCV-positive, while the remaining recipients had been transplanted for non-autoimmune, non-viral indications. Donor-reactive T cell clones were identified by TCRbeta sequencing after a pre-transplant mixed lymphocyte reaction and then tracked in post-transplant blood. Third party-reactive TCRbeta sequences from pre-transplant MLRs were also identified as an antigen-independent comparator for donor-reactive sequences. Until randomization at 12-24 months post-transplant, subjects were given standard immunosuppression, with no induction therapy. Tolerance meant complete immunosuppression withdrawal for at least one year without liver enzymes rising beyond twice the upper limit of normal. Blood samples were taken pre-transplant, pre-randomization before withdrawal, and post-randomization after full withdrawal or failed withdrawal. Results and caveats for the whole study, not just this receptor: After accounting for repertoire turnover, donor-reactive detection was significantly reduced in 7 of 8 subjects for CD4 and 8 of 8 for CD8. A significant post-transplant decrease in circulating donor-reactive CD4 TCRbeta sequences was observed in most of the 8 subjects, irrespective of tolerance or HCV status. Donor-reactive sequences declined more than third party-reactive ones, suggesting partial antigen-specific deletion unrelated to withdrawal success. In a couple of subjects, low numbers of available donor cells limited the measurable donor-reactive repertoire. Because allograft tissue specimens were not available, migration of donor-reactive T cells into the graft, rather than deletion, may have occurred. Conclusions were preliminary, limited by small, heterogeneous patient numbers and non-standardized post-transplant time points.

Unstimulated PBMCs, after thawing, were stained for CD3, CD4 and CD8 and then FACS-sorted into CD3+CD4+ and CD3+CD8+ populations. Each of the 8 studied subjects was randomized to immunosuppression withdrawal. The Qiagen DNeasy Blood and Tissue Kit was used for isolation of genomic DNA. The germline V gene provides CDR1 SQVTM and CDR2 ANQGSEA. Its CDR3 holds 11 amino acids, cysteine through phenylalanine. The sequence is cut down to CDR3 DNA, 33 bases in frame from base 1. A distance of 10 bases separates the germline ends of V and J, which lose 6 bases and 5 bases respectively. Using immunoSEQ, frozen genomic DNA was subjected to high-throughput TCRbeta CDR3 sequencing, a process that included PCR amplification, mapping, bias correction and internal controls. Concerning the study's data processing: Productive rearrangements were kept, and unique TCRbeta sequences were defined by CDR3 nucleotide sequence plus V and J gene. For a sequence to be called donor-reactive, it needed a frequency of at least 0.01% and at least 5-fold expansion in CFSE-low cells compared with unstimulated pre-transplant cells. To ensure at least 90% detection power, minimum frequency thresholds were set for each subject based on that subject's lowest-template unstimulated sample. Jensen-Shannon divergence between the top 1000 TCRbeta sequences post-transplant and pre-transplant was used to measure repertoire turnover. Changes in detection of donor-reactive sequences were tested with two-sided Fisher's exact tests. TCRdb obtained this table from immuneACCESS and retained in-frame rearrangements with V and J assigned. These tables miss some clones; where compared with another copy, unresolved V genes account for less than half of the shortfall, and the remainder is unexplained. That table furnishes V, J and clone size, whereas the DNA furnished D and trimming. Here the sample has tens of thousands of clones; nearly 80% occur a single time. The top ten constitute roughly 35% of the sample.

In the case of this clone: Its binding antigen is unknown. No much larger clone is present one base from it, and per-base qualities are unavailable.

This TCR was recovered from a human patient who received a liver transplant. Some T cells may be donor cells from the graft after a transplant. The V and J genes are TRBV29-1 and TRBJ2-5; too little of a D gene remains to name it. Sequencing was performed on CD8+ T cells from blood, taken roughly 55 months after liver transplant. The DNA reads as follows: TGCAGCGTGGGGAAGAGGGAGACCCAGTACTTC. Translated, it reads CSVGKRETQYF.